This T cell receptor (beta chain) originates from a study of T-cell reconstitution after alpha-beta-depleted transplantation in children. This clonotype was counted between two and nine times. Unique molecular identifiers were incorporated when the TCRbeta library was constructed. TCRdb reanalysed the PCR reads using MiXCR and keeps one entry per CDR3 protein. The data hold some 300,000 distinct CDR3 sequences, with about a tenth observed a single time. Germline V gives CDR1 MNHEY, CDR2 SVGEGT. Trimming pared 4 bases from V and 3 bases from J, leaving 16 bases between. The CDR3 consists of 15 residues.

Sequencing was performed on PBMCs, taken before TCRalphabeta/CD19-depleted stem cell transplant. The origin of this receptor is a boy less than two years old with acute myeloid leukemia, due to receive a stem cell transplant. V usage is TRBV6-2 or TRBV6-3 and J usage is TRBJ2-7; D is tentatively TRBD1 or TRBD2 (5 bases each). The CDR3 nucleotides are TGTGCCAGCAGTTCTCACCGGGACGGTTTCTACGAGCAGTACTTC. Its translation: CASSSHRDGFYEQYF.